This T cell receptor beta chain stems from a study of CD8 T cells in Susac syndrome. Overall study findings and caveats: Individuals included in the TCR sequencing and HLA analysis were acknowledged by the study to be relatively few in number.

Notes on this clonotype: Its antigen is undetermined.

The V gene lost 0 bases and the J gene lost 0 bases, with 10 bases spanning the gap. Germline CDR1 reads SGHNT; CDR2 reads YYREEE (reference sequence). The CDR3 totals 16 residues. Roughly 0.45 to 1 ug RNA was reverse transcribed with random hexamers. Across 54 Vbeta and 13 Jbeta, immunoSEQ multiplex PCR amplified TCR beta CDR3. TCRdb passed the immunoSEQ multiplex PCR reads through MiXCR, listing each CDR3 protein once. Counted here are approximately 120,000 distinct CDR3 sequences, around 94% occurring once; the ten biggest clones make up 0.21%. CD8+ and CD4+ blood T cells underwent TCR beta sequencing. Negative isolation yielded the CD8+ and CD4+ T cells, while FACS enriched the TEMRA cells.

This clonotype originated in a human donor with Susac syndrome. The rearrangement uses TRBV5-4 and TRBJ2-1; TRBD2 is a possible D gene (5 bases). Sequenced input: CD8+ T cells from PBMCs. The CDR3 nucleotides are TGTGCCAGCAGCTTGGAACCGGGGAGCTCCTACAATGAGCAGTTCTTC. Protein product: CASSLEPGSSYNEQFF.